What follows are 10 T cell receptor beta chains derived from one specimen sequenced in a study of T cell responses to AZD1222 COVID-19 vaccine (dated by TCRdb to the early 2020s). Library preparation was by the immunoSEQ multiplex PCR assay. In TCRdb, the immuneACCESS table is reduced to in-frame sequences with V and J assigned. These tables do not hold every clone; where another copy was compared, an unresolved V gene accounts for under half, and the others remain unexplained. The sample table contains 160,000 or so clones; only one count was recorded for just over 90% of them. 1.5% to 2% of the sample is taken by the ten largest. This specimen's time point label, per the study, means: baseline before first vaccination. The sequencing here drew on peripheral blood, taken on day 0 of AZD1222 vaccination. The receptors here all came from an adult in good health.

The V call is TRBV6-1, the J call TRBJ2-3; no reliable D call. There are 16 residues in the CDR3. In germline, CDR1 is MNHNS, CDR2 SASEGT. The V and J ends lost 4 bases and 0 bases respectively, with 14 bases between them. The DNA of the CDR3 is TGTGCCAGCAGTGCTAAGTGGGGATCTAGCACAGATACGCAGTATTTT. Its translation is CASSAKWGSSTDTQYF.

The chain employs TRBV4-3 and TRBJ2-5, with 7 positions matching TRBD1. Germline-derived CDR1 and CDR2 are LGHNA and YSLEER. V dropped 2 bases and J dropped 5; count of bases not matched to a gene: 11. This CDR3 region has 16 residues. DNA of the CDR3: TGCGCCAGCAGCCAACTCGAAGGGGGCCTTGAGGAGACCCAGTACTTC. This encodes CASSQLEGGLEETQYF.

The chain recombines TRBV21-1 with TRBJ2-3; whether TRBD1, the table's D call, matches the DNA was not checked. TRBV21-1 constitutes a pseudogene. This CDR3 comprises 18 residues. As DNA, the CDR3 is TGTGCCAGCAGCAAAGGGGACAGGGGCCTCGCCCGCACAGATACGCAGTATTTT. It yields the protein CASSKGDRGLARTDTQYF.

The J gene is TRBJ2-2, the V gene TRBV10-3; D possibly matches TRBD1 or TRBD2 (5 bases each). V was trimmed by 0 bases and J by 6 bases, leaving 5 bases between them. Germline V lookup: CDR1 ENHRY, CDR2 SYGVKD. This CDR3 is 13 amino acids long. CDR3 region: CAISESGAGELFF. The CDR3 region has the DNA TGTGCCATCAGTGAGTCGGGGGCCGGGGAGCTGTTTTTT.

V gene TRBV25-1 combines with J gene TRBJ1-3; D not certain. The germline gives CDR1 MGHDK, CDR2 SYGVNS. The CDR3 spans 14 residues. The V end was cut by 5 bases, the J end by 0 bases, with 8 bases between. The CDR3 region has the DNA TGTGCCAGCAGTCCAGCCCTCTCTGGAAACACCATATATTTT. This gives the protein CASSPALSGNTIYF.

V usage is TRBV6-2 or TRBV6-3 and J usage is TRBJ2-1; 12 nucleotides align to TRBD2. V lost 4 bases and J lost 7; bases outside the gene matches: 11. This CDR3 comprises 17 residues. From germline, CDR1 is MNHEY and CDR2 SVGEGT. The CDR3: CASSSTSGRIGRNEQFF. The CDR3 nucleotides read TGTGCCAGCAGTTCGACTAGCGGGAGAATTGGGCGAAATGAGCAGTTCTTC.

The chain uses TRBV24-1 and TRBJ2-3, with a possible D match to TRBD1 (5 bases). CDR3 length: 15 amino acids. The V gene's germline CDR1 is KGHDR and CDR2 SFDVKD. V lost 0 bases and J lost 4, with 10 bases in between. The CDR3 protein is CATSDLVQGADTQYF. CDR3 nucleotide sequence: TGTGCCACCAGTGATTTGGTTCAGGGTGCAGATACGCAGTATTTT.

The CDR3 loop reads CASSESNQPQHF. The DNA for the CDR3 is TGTGCCAGCTCAGAGAGCAATCAGCCCCAGCATTTT. The chain uses TRBV18 and TRBJ1-5; D unclear. This CDR3 has 12 residues. V lost 5 bases and J lost 1, with 3 bases in between. Looked up from germline, CDR1 is KGHSH and CDR2 is LQKENI.

This chain joins TRBV5-1 and TRBJ1-1, with D uncertain. V was clipped by 2 bases and J by 6 bases, with 8 bases between them. Germline V gene sequence: CDR1 SGHRS, CDR2 YFSETQ. This CDR3 spans 12 amino acids. This CDR3 reads CASSFVGAEAFF. The CDR3 bases are TGCGCCAGCAGCTTCGTTGGTGCTGAAGCTTTCTTT.

The chain combines TRBV29-1 with TRBJ2-1, with 7 nucleotides matching TRBD1. The germline V gene encodes CDR1 SQVTM and CDR2 ANQGSEA. J gave up 1 base and V 3 bases, and 6 bases lay outside the gene matches. The CDR3 sequence is 15 residues long. The CDR3 spells CSVEGWDRSYNEQFF. Written as DNA, the CDR3 is TGCAGCGTTGAGGGGTGGGACAGATCCTACAATGAGCAGTTCTTC.